The 20 T cell receptor beta chains presented below share a single source sample, sequenced in a study of neoadjuvant anti-PD-1 for oral cavity cancer. The assay was immunoSEQ multiplex PCR, and TCRdb's table has in-frame clones only and misses some. The sample carries approximately 15,000 clones, about 65% recorded once. Sample: PBMCs, taken before nivolumab (anti-PD-1) treatment. The receptors shown here come from a person between 40 and 80 years old with oral cavity squamous cell carcinoma.

This clone was seen more than once but under ten times. J is TRBJ2-7 and V is TRBV28; 9 bases map to TRBD1. Germline CDR1 reads MDHEN; CDR2 reads SYDVKM. The CDR3 is made up of 13 amino acids. The chain's CDR3 is CANSGTGSAEQYF. The CDR3 region has the DNA TGTGCAAATTCTGGGACAGGGAGCGCCGAGCAGTACTTC.

The V gene is TRBV5-6, the J gene TRBJ2-7, with TRBD2 matching over 12 bases. V lost 2 bases to trimming and J lost 2 bases; unmatched junction nucleotides: 11. From germline, CDR1 is SGHDT and CDR2 YYEEEE. There are 18 residues in the CDR3. The CDR3 DNA sequence: TGTGCCAGCAGCTTCCCGCCCCTGACTAGCGGGAGCCCCTACGAGCAGTACTTC. Translation: CASSFPPLTSGSPYEQYF. The whole variable domain, remainder taken from reference TRBV5-6 and TRBJ2-7, is DAGVTQSPTHLIKTRGQQVTLRCSPKSGHDTVSWYQQALGQGPQFIFQYYEEEERQRGNFPDRFSGHQFPNYSSELNVNALLLGDSALYLCASSFPPLTSGSPYEQYFGPGTRLTVT.

This clone appeared a single time. V usage is TRBV7-9 and J usage is TRBJ1-3; 8 bases line up with TRBD1. CDR1 is SEHNR and CDR2 is FQNEAQ in the germline V gene (reference sequence). V shed 6 bases and J 4 bases; nucleotides not matched to a gene: 2. This CDR3 has 13 residues. CDR3 nucleotide sequence: TGTGCCAGCAGGACAGGGGCAGGAAACACCATATATTTT. This sequence encodes CASRTGAGNTIYF.

This clone showed up just a few times. The chain uses TRBV19 and TRBJ2-7; 10 nucleotides align to TRBD1. The CDR3 covers 15 residues. J lost 2 bases, V lost 3 bases, and 4 bases had no gene match. CDR1 is LNHDA and CDR2 is SQIVND in the germline V gene (reference sequence). CDR3: CASSIAGTGAYEQYF. The CDR3 DNA sequence: TGTGCCAGTAGTATCGCCGGGACAGGGGCCTACGAGCAGTACTTC.

The CDR3, as DNA: TGCGCCAGCAGTCGGGGGTCGGGAGGGTCGTATGAGCAGTTCTTC. It yields the protein CASSRGSGGSYEQFF. This chain joins TRBV10-1 and TRBJ2-1, with 8 bases lining up with TRBD2. Per the germline V gene, CDR1 is WNHNN and CDR2 is SYGVQD (reference sequence). The trim removed 5 bases at V and 8 bases at J, leaving 11 bases unmatched. The CDR3 runs to 15 residues.

The rearrangement joins TRBV6-5 to TRBJ2-7; D unresolved. V was cut by 7 bases and J by 2 bases, with 9 bases left in between. The V gene's germline CDR1 is MNHEY and CDR2 SVGAGI. The CDR3 length is 12 residues. Written as DNA, the CDR3 is TGTGCCAGCACCCGGACGGCCTACGAGCAGTACTTC. This translates into CASTRTAYEQYF.

V and J are TRBV7-2 and TRBJ2-1, with 9 positions matching TRBD2. J lost 4 bases, V lost 1 base, and 5 bases had no gene match. Germline V lookup: CDR1 SGHTA, CDR2 FQGNSA. There are 16 residues in the CDR3. CDR3 DNA: TGTGCCAGCAGCTTAGGGGGCGGGAGGGTGTACAATGAGCAGTTCTTC. Amino acids: CASSLGGGRVYNEQFF.

This clone was picked up a small number of times. The CDR3 coding sequence is TGTGCCAGCAGCCCCGGGACAGGTGTTCAGGCTTCGGGCTACACCTTC. Encoded protein: CASSPGTGVQASGYTF. This rearrangement joins TRBV28 to TRBJ1-2; TRBD1 agrees at 8 bases. J was trimmed by 8 bases and V by 6 bases; bases with no gene match: 17. This CDR3 comprises 16 residues. The germline V gene encodes CDR1 MDHEN and CDR2 SYDVKM.

V gene TRBV6-6 combines with J gene TRBJ1-5; possibly TRBD1 for D (6 bases). V was trimmed by 5 bases and J by 4 bases, leaving 9 bases between them. The CDR3 sequence is 13 residues long. The germline V gene encodes CDR1 MNHNY and CDR2 SVGAGI (reference sequence). CDR3 region: CASSVQGNQPQHF. The CDR3 nucleotides are TGTGCCAGCAGTGTACAGGGTAATCAGCCCCAGCATTTT.

The sample holds one count of this clone. The chain has TRBV27 and TRBJ2-3; the D is unclear. Germline CDR1 is MNHEY and CDR2 is SMNVEV (reference sequence). V dropped 0 bases and J dropped 1 base, with 5 bases sitting between them. The CDR3 consists of 14 residues. The CDR3 reads CASSLSVGTDTQYF. CDR3 DNA sequence: TGTGCCAGCAGTTTATCGGTCGGCACAGATACGCAGTATTTT.

This chain links TRBV10-1 with TRBJ2-1; 8 nucleotides line up with TRBD2. Germline values: CDR1 WNHNN, CDR2 SYGVQD (reference sequence). The CDR3 is 14 residues long. V shed 5 bases and J 7 bases; nucleotides not matched to a gene: 7. In DNA, the CDR3 is TGCGCCAGCAGTTCGGGAGGGCCTGTTAATGAGCAGTTCTTC. Its protein is CASSSGGPVNEQFF.

This clone was found once. The V and J genes are TRBV27 and TRBJ2-1, with TRBD2 matching over 10 bases. Per germline, CDR1 MNHEY and CDR2 SMNVEV (reference sequence). J gave up 8 bases and V 3 bases, and 7 bases lay outside the gene matches. This CDR3 has 15 residues. The CDR3 here is CASSFGLAVVDEQFF. The CDR3 DNA is TGTGCCAGCAGTTTCGGACTAGCGGTCGTTGATGAGCAGTTCTTC.

The chain combines TRBV5-1 with TRBJ1-1; 7 bases are a match to TRBD1. V trimming: 7 bases; J trimming: 1 base; junction bases outside the gene matches: 7. Germline values: CDR1 SGHRS, CDR2 YFSETQ. The CDR3 has 14 amino acids. CDR3 sequence reads: CASDTGTANTEAFF. CDR3 DNA: TGCGCCAGCGATACTGGGACAGCGAACACTGAAGCTTTCTTT.

This rearrangement joins TRBV10-3 to TRBJ2-1, with TRBD1 matching over 11 bases. Losses at the gene ends were 10 bases for V and 6 bases for J; bases not matched to a gene: 5. Germline CDR1 is ENHRY and CDR2 is SYGVKD. CDR3 length: 13 amino acids. CDR3 in DNA: TGTGCCACTGGGACAGGGGGGGGCAATGAGCAGTTCTTC. Its protein is CATGTGGGNEQFF.

Here the CDR3 reads CASSVWQDTDTQYF. In DNA form, the CDR3 reads TGTGCCAGCAGCGTCTGGCAGGACACAGATACGCAGTATTTT. J is TRBJ2-3 and V is TRBV9; D is ambiguous. The V gene's germline CDR1 is SGDLS and CDR2 YYNGEE. The length of the CDR3 is 14 residues. V lost 2 bases and J lost 2, with 9 bases in between.

This clone showed up just once. The chain joins TRBV5-1 to TRBJ1-4; D gene uncertain. V was trimmed by 4 bases and J by 0 bases, leaving 7 bases between them. Germline V gene lookup returns CDR1 SGHRS and CDR2 YFSETQ. The CDR3 covers 14 residues. For the CDR3, the DNA is TGCGCCAGCAGCCCCGGAACAACTAATGAAAAACTGTTTTTT. Protein sequence: CASSPGTTNEKLFF.

The CDR3 reads CASSSHREEQFF. In DNA, the CDR3 is TGTGCCAGCAGTTCCCACCGCGAGGAGCAGTTCTTC. The chain couples TRBV27 to TRBJ2-1; no clear D. Trimming removed 4 bases from V and 10 bases from J, with 11 bases in between. The CDR3 totals 12 residues. Germline CDR1 is MNHEY and CDR2 is SMNVEV (reference sequence).

This chain joins TRBV7-6 and TRBJ2-2; 11 nucleotides match TRBD2. The CDR3 has 16 amino acids. The ends lost 3 bases at V and 8 bases at J; junction bases unmatched: 8. Looked up from germline, CDR1 is SGHVS and CDR2 is FNYEAQ. CDR3 in amino acids: CASSLRTSGGRGELFF. CDR3 DNA sequence: TGTGCCAGCAGCTTGCGAACTAGCGGGGGAAGGGGGGAGCTGTTTTTT.

V gene TRBV10-3 combines with J gene TRBJ1-5, with 7 bases identical to TRBD1. Germline V gene data show CDR1 as ENHRY and CDR2 as SYGVKD. There are 17 residues in the CDR3. Trimming at V came to 5 bases and at J to 1 base, leaving 11 bases not matched to a gene. The CDR3 region has the DNA TGTGCCATCAGTCGGGGGGACAGACTATTGAGCAATCAGCCCCAGCATTTT. Amino acid sequence: CAISRGDRLLSNQPQHF.

The V call is TRBV19, the J call TRBJ2-5, with D maybe TRBD1 (5 bases). The CDR3 totals 14 residues. Germline values: CDR1 LNHDA, CDR2 SQIVND (reference sequence). Trimming pared 2 bases from V and 4 bases from J, leaving 11 bases between. CDR3 bases: TGTGCCAGTAGTATAACAGGCCCCCGAGAGACCCAGTACTTC. The encoded protein is CASSITGPRETQYF.